The 10 T cell receptor beta chains listed next were all sequenced from one sample in a study of cytomegalovirus exposure and HLA in healthy donors. A multiplex PCR was run with 60 Vbeta primers and 13 Jbeta primers. Profiled with immunoSEQ multiplex PCR; TCRdb holds only in-frame clones, not every one. The sample includes approximately 130,000 clones, 78% seen only once; the top ten take around 1.8%. The source material was PBMCs. All receptors come from a woman aged 40-49 years in good health and CMV-seronegative.

The rearrangement uses TRBV27 and TRBJ2-3; a weak D match, TRBD1 (6 bases). Germline CDR1 MNHEY, CDR2 SMNVEV (reference sequence). The ends were cut back, 8 bases at V and 4 bases at J, with 13 bases in the middle. The CDR3 extends over 13 amino acids. The CDR3 DNA follows: TGTGCCAGCCAGACAGGAAGGGCAGATACGCAGTATTTT. Residues: CASQTGRADTQYF.

This chain joins TRBV7-8 and TRBJ1-6, with TRBD1 identical over 8 bases. CDR1 and CDR2 (germline): SGHVS, FQNEAQ. V was clipped by 0 bases and J by 7 bases; unmatched bases: 11. This CDR3 is built from 18 residues. The CDR3 reads CASSLAFSVRQGNSPLHF. DNA of the CDR3: TGTGCCAGCAGCTTAGCCTTTTCGGTGAGACAGGGGAATTCACCCCTCCACTTT.

The J gene is TRBJ2-1, the V gene TRBV19; 9 bases align to TRBD1. Unmatched junction bases numbered 7, after V lost 5 bases and J lost 5 bases. Germline assignment: CDR1 LNHDA and CDR2 SQIVND (reference sequence). The CDR3 has 15 residues. The CDR3, as DNA: TGTGCCAGTAGTCTACAGGGGGCGGGGGACAATGAGCAGTTCTTC. Amino acid sequence: CASSLQGAGDNEQFF.

V usage is TRBV25-1 and J usage is TRBJ2-5; D call uncertain. The CDR3 loop spans 13 amino acids. Germline CDR1 MGHDK, CDR2 SYGVNS. Trimming removed 8 bases from V and 5 bases from J, with 15 bases in between. CDR3 DNA: TGTGCCAGCTCCATAAACCCTGCGGAGACCCAGTACTTC. Its protein is CASSINPAETQYF.

The rearrangement links TRBV2 to TRBJ1-4; D possibly corresponds to TRBD1 (5 bases). V was cut by 3 bases and J by 7 bases, with 9 bases left in between. Germline values: CDR1 SNHLY, CDR2 FYNNEI. The CDR3 is made up of 13 amino acids. The CDR3 nucleotides are TGTGCCAGCAGTGACGGGGGAGTTGAAAAACTGTTTTTT. This codes for CASSDGGVEKLFF.

This rearrangement joins TRBV6-5 to TRBJ2-7; 8 nucleotides agree with TRBD2. CDR1 MNHEY and CDR2 SVGAGI come from the germline V gene. Germline trimming cut 0 bases from V and 2 bases from J; bases unmatched to any gene: 3. The CDR3 contains 15 residues. The CDR3 spells CASSYSAGGPYEQYF. In nucleotides, the CDR3 is TGTGCCAGCAGTTACTCTGCGGGAGGTCCCTACGAGCAGTACTTC.

The V and J genes are TRBV28 and TRBJ1-2; 9 positions match TRBD1. V was pared by 6 bases and J by 7 bases, with 6 bases of the junction left unmatched. CDR1 is MDHEN, CDR2 SYDVKM, per germline. The CDR3 contains 13 residues. CDR3 coding DNA: TGTGCCAGCAGAAGGACAGGGGTTGGTGGCTACACCTTC. It translates to CASRRTGVGGYTF.

The chain couples TRBV5-1 to TRBJ1-5, with TRBD1 identical over 9 bases. Germline V CDR1 and CDR2: SGHRS, YFSETQ. V gave up 5 bases and J gave up 6 bases; unmatched junction bases: 9. This CDR3 has 15 residues. Written as DNA, the CDR3 is TGCGCCAGCAGACCTACAGGGGGCCATGGTCAGCCCCAGCATTTT. It translates to CASRPTGGHGQPQHF. The full variable domain, completed using reference TRBV5-1 and TRBJ1-5, is KAGVTQTPRYLIKTRGQQVTLSCSPISGHRSVSWYQQTPGQGLQFLFEYFSETQRNKGNFPGRFSGRQFSNSRSEMNVSTLELGDSALYLCASRPTGGHGQPQHFGDGTRLSIL.

In this sample, this clone turned up a few times. The J gene is TRBJ2-2, the V gene TRBV6-4; perhaps TRBD2 as D (6 bases). The CDR3 has 15 residues. The V end lost 2 bases, the J end lost 2 bases, and 9 bases lay between the germline ends. In germline, CDR1 is MRHNA, CDR2 SNTAGT. DNA of the CDR3: TGTGCCAGCAGTGACCCAGGGACTAACACCGGGGAGCTGTTTTTT. It specifies CASSDPGTNTGELFF.

The genes are TRBV19 and TRBJ2-1, with 8 bases identical to TRBD2. Germline V lookup: CDR1 LNHDA, CDR2 SQIVND (reference sequence). Losses at the gene ends were 3 bases for V and 0 bases for J; bases not matched to a gene: 10. This CDR3 has 18 residues. The chain's CDR3 is CASSISGSPQSSYNEQFF. In DNA, the CDR3 is TGTGCCAGTAGTATCAGCGGGAGTCCTCAGAGCTCCTACAATGAGCAGTTCTTC.